This is a list of T cell receptor beta chains from one sample in a study of patients and donors after allogeneic stem cell transplantation. TCRdb itself ran the RT-PCR reads through MiXCR, one entry per CDR3 protein. Here the sample spans 150,000 to 200,000 distinct CDR3 sequences, approximately 30% being singletons. Input material: blood, either unsorted or a sorted T cell fraction (not recorded which). The source of these receptors is a human donor who was either an allogeneic HSCT recipient or a stem cell or donor lymphocyte infusion donor (not recorded which). It is not recorded whose cells these are; they may come from a transplant donor. Both conserved end residues are part of each CDR3. A D gene is named only where the DNA matches it firmly. Only part of the rows carry a size: once, few, many, or a class if the clone is expanded.

D gene,J gene,clone size,V gene,CDR3 protein,CDR3 DNA
TRBD2,TRBJ2-2,NA,TRBV7-6,CASSLGRAGGSPWELFF,TGTGCCAGCAGCTTAGGGAGAGCGGGAGGCTCTCCTTGGGAGCTGTTTTTT
TRBD2,TRBJ2-2,NA,TRBV27,CASISSGRPLANTGELFF,TGTGCCAGCATTTCCAGCGGGAGGCCCTTAGCGAACACCGGGGAGCTGTTTTTT
NA,TRBJ1-5,NA,TRBV4-2,CASSQEGVNQPQHF,TGTGCCAGCAGCCAAGAGGGAGTAAATCAGCCCCAGCATTTT
NA,TRBJ1-2,few,TRBV20-1,CSAPDRWGGYTF,TGCAGTGCTCCTGACCGCTGGGGAGGCTACACCTTC
NA,TRBJ1-1,NA,TRBV6-5,CASGYTVPEAFF,TGTGCCAGCGGCTACACCGTCCCTGAAGCTTTCTTT
NA,TRBJ1-5,few,TRBV12-3/TRBV12-4,CASSLIYSNQPQHF,TGTGCCAGCAGTTTAATTTATAGCAATCAGCCCCAGCATTTT
NA,TRBJ2-7,once,TRBV13,CASSVDGRSAEQYF,TGTGCCAGCTCCGTTGATGGGCGAAGTGCCGAGCAGTACTTC
TRBD2,TRBJ2-4,NA,TRBV6-5,CASRPGGGEAKNIQYF,TGTGCCAGCAGGCCGGGGGGAGGGGAGGCCAAAAACATTCAGTACTTC
NA,TRBJ1-2,few,TRBV7-9,CASSLENSYGYTF,TGTGCCAGCAGCTTAGAGAACAGCTATGGCTACACCTTC
NA,TRBJ2-2,NA,TRBV29-1,CSVESSPSGELFF,TGCAGCGTTGAGTCTAGCCCCTCCGGGGAGCTGTTTTTT
NA,TRBJ1-5,NA,TRBV20-1,CSAWAGSHQPQHF,TGCAGTGCTTGGGCAGGGAGTCATCAGCCCCAGCATTTT
TRBD2,TRBJ2-7,NA,TRBV12-3/TRBV12-4,CASSSTSGSGYEQYF,TGTGCCAGCAGTTCTACTAGCGGGAGCGGTTACGAGCAGTACTTC
NA,TRBJ2-1,few,TRBV11-2,CASSADTAYNEQFF,TGTGCCAGCAGCGCGGACACGGCCTACAATGAGCAGTTCTTC
TRBD1,TRBJ2-1,NA,TRBV7-6,CASSSFRGQEYNEQFF,TGTGCCAGCAGCTCGTTTAGGGGACAGGAATACAATGAGCAGTTCTTC
NA,TRBJ1-2,few,TRBV6-5,CASSYSLGNYGYTF,TGTGCCAGCAGTTACTCCTTGGGGAACTATGGCTACACCTTC
TRBD2,TRBJ2-1,NA,TRBV15,CATSRDKERGFF,TGTGCCACCAGCAGAGATAAGGAGCGGGGGTTCTTC
NA,TRBJ1-6,few,TRBV6-6,CASSYGGHYNSPLHF,TGTGCCAGCAGTTACGGCGGACACTATAATTCACCCCTCCACTTT
NA,TRBJ1-1,many,TRBV12-3/TRBV12-4,CASSPTRNTEAFF,TGTGCCAGCAGTCCAACTAGGAACACTGAAGCTTTCTTT
NA,TRBJ1-3,NA,TRBV3-1,CASSKDRDDLRFTIYF,TGTGCCAGCAGCAAGGACCGGGACGACTTGCGATTCACCATATATTTT
TRBD1,TRBJ2-5,NA,TRBV5-6,CASTIPGTGHEETQYF,TGTGCCAGCACCATCCCCGGGACAGGGCACGAAGAGACCCAGTACTTC
NA,TRBJ1-4,few,TRBV27,CASSLTGLNEKLFF,TGTGCCAGCAGTTTAACAGGCCTTAATGAAAAACTGTTTTTT
TRBD1,TRBJ1-5,once,TRBV7-2,CASSLAATGGSQPQHF,TGTGCCAGCAGCTTAGCAGCTACAGGGGGAAGCCAGCCCCAGCATTTT
NA,TRBJ1-5,few,TRBV3-1,CASSQEGSNSNQPQHF,TGTGCCAGCAGCCAAGAAGGGTCAAATAGCAATCAGCCCCAGCATTTT
TRBD1,TRBJ1-6,few,TRBV7-2,CASRPGTGFYNSPLHF,TGTGCCAGCAGGCCCGGGACAGGGTTCTATAATTCACCCCTCCACTTT
TRBD1,TRBJ2-1,few,TRBV6-4,CASSARTGGHEQFF,TGTGCCAGCAGTGCCCGGACAGGGGGTCATGAGCAGTTCTTC
NA,TRBJ2-1,NA,TRBV3-1,CASSQVHRSGLDEQFF,TGTGCCAGCAGCCAAGTACACAGGTCAGGTCTAGATGAGCAGTTCTTC
NA,TRBJ2-1,NA,TRBV28,CASSSPRAGSTLNEQFF,TGTGCCAGCAGTTCCCCTCGGGCAGGTTCGACTCTTAATGAGCAGTTCTTC
NA,TRBJ2-7,NA,TRBV29-1,CSVDTGSYEQYF,TGCAGCGTCGACACAGGTTCCTACGAGCAGTACTTC
NA,TRBJ2-7,NA,TRBV4-3,CASSQEAPGGYEQYF,TGCGCCAGCAGCCAAGAAGCGCCTGGGGGCTACGAGCAGTACTTC
NA,TRBJ2-7,NA,TRBV7-9,CASKPALNHRAPYEQYF,TGTGCCAGCAAGCCAGCTCTGAACCACAGGGCCCCCTACGAGCAGTACTTC
TRBD1,TRBJ1-3,many,TRBV15,CATSRGFGTGGSEIYF,TGTGCCACCAGCAGAGGGTTTGGGACAGGGGGATCTGAGATATATTTT
NA,TRBJ2-3,NA,TRBV7-6,CASSQERVTDTQYF,TGTGCCAGCAGTCAGGAACGGGTCACAGATACGCAGTATTTT
TRBD2,TRBJ2-7,NA,TRBV4-3,CASSKGLAVYEQYF,TGCGCCAGCAGCAAGGGACTAGCGGTTTACGAGCAGTACTTC